This entry lists 24 T cell receptor beta chains sequenced from one sample in a study of cytomegalovirus exposure and HLA in healthy donors. With 60 Vbeta and 13 Jbeta primers, the PCR was carried out. TCRdb keeps only in-frame clones here, not all; method: immunoSEQ multiplex PCR. The sample has about 170,000 clones; more than 65% are singletons. The sample taken for sequencing was PBMCs. These receptors all come from a male donor in good health and CMV-seronegative.

This chain connects TRBV4-3 to TRBJ1-2; tentative D call: TRBD1 (6 bases). The CDR3 sequence is 15 residues long. The V end was cut by 1 base, the J end by 6 bases, with 15 bases between. Germline V lookup: CDR1 LGHNA, CDR2 YSLEER. The CDR3 bases are TGCGCCAGCAGCCAAGTGGATCGGGACACTAATGGCTACACCTTC. Protein product: CASSQVDRDTNGYTF.

The CDR3 spells CSELVNTEAFF. CDR3 DNA: TGCAGCGAATTAGTGAACACTGAAGCTTTCTTT. The chain couples TRBV29-1 to TRBJ1-1; D gene uncertain. Germline V gene data show CDR1 as SQVTM and CDR2 as ANQGSEA. Trimming stripped 7 bases from V and 0 bases from J, with 6 bases between. The CDR3 totals 11 residues.

The CDR3 loop is CASSVGEGTYEQYF. In DNA form, the CDR3 reads TGTGCCAGCAGTGTTGGTGAGGGAACCTACGAGCAGTACTTC. The chain recombines TRBV2 with TRBJ2-7; the D gene is possibly TRBD2 (5 bases). The V end lost 4 bases, the J end lost 2 bases, and 12 bases lay between the germline ends. The germline CDR1 and CDR2 sequences are SNHLY and FYNNEI. The CDR3 totals 14 residues.

The V call is TRBV19, the J call TRBJ2-1; TRBD1 matches 7 bases. The CDR3 has 15 residues. The trim removed 5 bases at V and 1 base at J, leaving 5 bases unmatched. The germline CDR1 and CDR2 sequences are LNHDA and SQIVND (reference sequence). The CDR3 region is CASSLGTASYNEQFF. CDR3 in DNA: TGTGCCAGTAGTTTGGGGACAGCTTCCTACAATGAGCAGTTCTTC. Filled out from reference TRBV19 and TRBJ2-1, the complete variable domain reads DGGITQSPKYLFRKEGQNVTLSCEQNLNHDAMYWYRQDPGQGLRLIYYSQIVNDFQKGDIAEGYSVSREKKESFPLTVTSAQKNPTAFYLCASSLGTASYNEQFFGPGTRLTVL.

The chain combines TRBV5-6 with TRBJ1-5; maybe TRBD1 (5 bases). CDR3 length: 13 residues. Germline V gene sequence: CDR1 SGHDT, CDR2 YYEEEE. V shed 4 bases and J shed 8 bases, with 13 bases lying between them. The CDR3 loop reads CASSQGAGEPQHF. In DNA form, the CDR3 reads TGTGCCAGCAGCCAAGGGGCGGGGGAGCCCCAGCATTTT.

This clone has just a few counts. The chain has TRBV10-3 and TRBJ1-2, with 9 bases identical to TRBD1. The CDR3 covers 15 residues. CDR1 is ENHRY and CDR2 is SYGVKD in the germline V gene. J lost 4 bases, V lost 0 bases, and 3 bases had no gene match. CDR3 bases: TGTGCCATCAGTGAGTCGGGACAGGGTTTCTATGGCTACACCTTC. Translating gives CAISESGQGFYGYTF.

V usage is TRBV6-1 and J usage is TRBJ1-2, with D unresolved. Trimming stripped 2 bases from V and 0 bases from J, with 10 bases between. This CDR3 spans 15 amino acids. Per the germline V gene, CDR1 is MNHNS and CDR2 is SASEGT. The CDR3 DNA reads TGTGCCAGCAGTGAATCAGTATCAGCTAACTATGGCTACACCTTC. It yields the protein CASSESVSANYGYTF.

This chain connects TRBV19 to TRBJ2-7; possibly TRBD1 for D (5 bases). V was shortened by 7 bases and J by 2 bases, with 12 bases between the two germline ends. CDR3 length equals 13 residues. Germline V gene sequence: CDR1 LNHDA, CDR2 SQIVND (reference sequence). This CDR3 is CASIGQGTYEQYF. In DNA, the CDR3 is TGTGCCAGTATCGGTCAGGGAACCTACGAGCAGTACTTC.

This sequence joins TRBV19 and TRBJ2-7; 8 bases map to TRBD1. Germline loops: CDR1 LNHDA, CDR2 SQIVND (reference sequence). This CDR3 contains 15 residues. V gave up 4 bases and J gave up 3 bases; unmatched junction bases: 8. CDR3 coding DNA: TGTGCCAGTAGTACCGACGGACAGGGTTACTACGAGCAGTACTTC. This encodes CASSTDGQGYYEQYF.

This rearrangement joins TRBV5-1 to TRBJ2-3; D may be TRBD1 (5 bases). Germline-derived CDR1 and CDR2 are SGHRS and YFSETQ. This CDR3 has 15 residues. Trimming took 0 bases from V and 6 from J, leaving 14 bases between them. The CDR3 spells CASSLGGQGTDTQYF. The DNA of the CDR3 is TGCGCCAGCAGCTTGGGGGGTCAGGGTACGGATACGCAGTATTTT. Full variable domain (rest looked up from reference TRBV5-1 and TRBJ2-3): KAGVTQTPRYLIKTRGQQVTLSCSPISGHRSVSWYQQTPGQGLQFLFEYFSETQRNKGNFPGRFSGRQFSNSRSEMNVSTLELGDSALYLCASSLGGQGTDTQYFGPGTRLTVL.

The chain is built from TRBV21-1 and TRBJ1-1; the table calls TRBD1, which could not be checked here. TRBV21-1 is tagged as a pseudogene. This CDR3 has 12 amino acids. The CDR3 bases are TGTGCCACCCAGGGGCAGAACACTGAAGCTTTCTTT. Encoded protein: CATQGQNTEAFF.

V is TRBV5-1 and J is TRBJ1-1; TRBD1 matches at 7 bases. The ends lost 3 bases at V and 6 bases at J; junction bases unmatched: 8. The CDR3 has 14 residues. In germline, CDR1 is SGHRS, CDR2 YFSETQ. CDR3 coding DNA: TGCGCCAGCAGCTCGGGAAATACAGGGGCTGAAGCTTTCTTT. This gives the protein CASSSGNTGAEAFF.

The chain uses TRBV6-5 and TRBJ2-5, with 10 bases identical to TRBD1. J lost 6 bases, V lost 4 bases, and 5 bases had no gene match. Germline CDR1 and CDR2: MNHEY and SVGAGI. The CDR3 is made up of 14 amino acids. CDR3 in amino acids: CASSFGTGVKTQYF. CDR3 nucleotides: TGTGCCAGCAGTTTTGGGACAGGGGTAAAGACCCAGTACTTC.

The CDR3 DNA reads TGTGCCATCAGTGGGCGGGCCTTTAGCGGCAAAGATAGCACAGATACGCAGTATTTT. Translating gives CAISGRAFSGKDSTDTQYF. This chain links TRBV10-3 with TRBJ2-3; maybe TRBD2 (6 bases). The germline CDR1 and CDR2 sequences are ENHRY and SYGVKD. Trimming cost V 4 bases and J 0 bases, with 23 bases left between them. The CDR3 is 19 amino acids.

The chain combines TRBV27 with TRBJ2-3, with 8 positions matching TRBD1. The germline CDR1 and CDR2 sequences are MNHEY and SMNVEV (reference sequence). The CDR3 extends over 18 amino acids. The J segment lost 1 base and the V segment lost 0 bases, leaving 9 bases of the junction unmatched. The CDR3 coding sequence is TGTGCCAGCAGTTTATCCGTTCAGGGGGCGACCGGCACAGATACGCAGTATTTT. Translating gives CASSLSVQGATGTDTQYF.

CDR3: CASSPQTGGDEKLFF. CDR3 nucleotide sequence: TGTGCCAGTAGTCCACAGACAGGGGGCGATGAAAAACTGTTTTTT. This chain joins TRBV19 and TRBJ1-4; TRBD1 matches at 10 bases. CDR3 length: 15 amino acids. CDR1 and CDR2 (germline): LNHDA, SQIVND (reference sequence). With 5 bases clipped from V and 6 bases from J, the junction kept 6 bases outside the gene matches.

The chain uses TRBV5-1 and TRBJ1-1; D gene unclear. Germline V gives CDR1 SGHRS, CDR2 YFSETQ. The V end lost 3 bases, the J end lost 3 bases, and 9 bases lay between the germline ends. The CDR3 is 13 residues long. CDR3 DNA sequence: TGCGCCAGCAGCTCAACTTTGGACACTGAAGCTTTCTTT. Translation: CASSSTLDTEAFF.

V is TRBV2 and J is TRBJ2-3, with TRBD1 matching over 7 bases. The germline V gene has CDR1 SNHLY and CDR2 FYNNEI. The CDR3 runs to 12 residues. V lost 7 bases to trimming and J lost 4 bases; unmatched junction nucleotides: 2. Here the CDR3 DNA reads TGTGCCAGCAATCAGGGGGCAGATACGCAGTATTTT. This translates into CASNQGADTQYF.

The V gene is TRBV10-3, the J gene TRBJ1-1; 9 nucleotides align to TRBD1. The CDR3 is 14 residues long. Germline V gene lookup returns CDR1 ENHRY and CDR2 SYGVKD. The V gene end was trimmed by 6 bases and the J gene end by 5 bases; junction bases not matched to a gene: 7. The CDR3 here is CAIREQGAQTEAFF. The CDR3 DNA reads as TGTGCCATCAGGGAACAGGGGGCGCAGACTGAAGCTTTCTTT.

The chain employs TRBV2 and TRBJ2-7; 9 bases match TRBD1. V lost 7 bases, J lost 1 base, and 11 bases stayed unmatched. Germline V gene sequence: CDR1 SNHLY, CDR2 FYNNEI. This CDR3 spans 16 amino acids. This CDR3 reads CASKRTTGQGSYEQYF. Written as DNA, the CDR3 is TGTGCCAGCAAGAGAACCACGGGACAGGGTTCCTACGAGCAGTACTTC. Supplemented by reference TRBV2 and TRBJ2-7, the full variable domain reads EPEVTQTPSHQVTQMGQEVILRCVPISNHLYFYWYRQILGQKVEFLVSFYNNEISEKSEIFDDQFSVERPDGSNFTLKIRSTKLEDSAMYFCASKRTTGQGSYEQYFGPGTRLTVT.

As DNA, the CDR3 is TGTGCCAGCAAGCCAGGACTAGCGGGGGGGAGGGAGCAGTACTTC. It yields the protein CASKPGLAGGREQYF. The chain joins TRBV6-1 to TRBJ2-7; 15 bases are shared with TRBD2. Germline CDR1 is MNHNS and CDR2 is SASEGT. There are 15 residues in the CDR3. After removal of 7 bases from V and 7 bases from J, the junction contained 8 bases not matched to a gene.

The chain uses TRBV5-1 and TRBJ2-5; TRBD2 might be the D (6 bases). Germline CDR1 is SGHRS and CDR2 is YFSETQ. Trimming shortened V by 3 bases and J by 1 base, and 10 bases separated the two germline ends. The CDR3 extends over 14 amino acids. CDR3 amino acids: CASSSSTSQETQYF. As DNA, the CDR3 is TGCGCCAGCAGCTCCTCGACTAGCCAAGAGACCCAGTACTTC. Full variable domain (missing parts from reference TRBV5-1 and TRBJ2-5): KAGVTQTPRYLIKTRGQQVTLSCSPISGHRSVSWYQQTPGQGLQFLFEYFSETQRNKGNFPGRFSGRQFSNSRSEMNVSTLELGDSALYLCASSSSTSQETQYFGPGTRLLVL.

This rearrangement joins TRBV19 to TRBJ2-1; perhaps TRBD1 as D (5 bases). The V gene's germline CDR1 is LNHDA and CDR2 SQIVND (reference sequence). There are 15 residues in the CDR3. The ends were cut back, 5 bases at V and 4 bases at J, with 15 bases in the middle. The CDR3 sequence is CASSSDSTSYNEQFF. The CDR3 DNA reads as TGTGCCAGTAGTTCCGACAGTACGTCGTACAATGAGCAGTTCTTC.

A single count supports this clone. This sequence joins TRBV5-6 and TRBJ2-1; 9 bases map to TRBD2. The CDR3 extends over 18 amino acids. The V gene end was trimmed by 2 bases and the J gene end by 7 bases; junction bases not matched to a gene: 16. In germline, CDR1 is SGHDT, CDR2 YYEEEE. The CDR3: CASSFGVIGGGVENEQFF. CDR3 DNA sequence: TGTGCCAGCAGCTTCGGGGTGATTGGCGGGGGGGTTGAGAATGAGCAGTTCTTC.